One sample yielded the 27 T cell receptor beta chains listed below, sequenced in a study of OX40 agonist ivuxolimab in advanced cancers. Sequencing was performed with immunoSEQ multiplex PCR; in TCRdb, only in-frame clones are kept and a portion is missing. The sample yields around 56,000 clones, approximately 90% seen once. The starting material was CD4+ or CD8+ T cells sorted from blood, obtained in a trial of the OX40 agonist ivuxolimab. These receptor sequences come from an adult with an advanced solid tumor such as melanoma, head and neck, liver or kidney cancer.

This clone was counted a single time. The J gene is TRBJ2-7, the V gene TRBV6-5; 13 nucleotides line up with TRBD2. The CDR3 totals 15 residues. Germline trimming cut 6 bases from V and 4 bases from J; bases unmatched to any gene: 6. Germline CDR1 reads MNHEY; CDR2 reads SVGAGI. CDR3 nucleotides: TGTGCCAGCAGAACGACTAGCGGGAGGTCGTACGAGCAGTACTTC. It yields the protein CASRTTSGRSYEQYF.

The chain couples TRBV30 to TRBJ1-1; no definite D call. Between the trimmed V and J ends, which lost 2 bases and 0 bases, there was a span of 13 bases. Per germline, CDR1 GTSNPN and CDR2 SVGIG (reference sequence). The CDR3 runs to 15 residues. In nucleotides, the CDR3 is TGTGCCTGGAGTCGGGGTGGGCTTATGAACACTGAAGCTTTCTTT. Protein: CAWSRGGLMNTEAFF.

The CDR3 DNA reads as TGTGCCAGCAGCCTTAACTATGGCTACACCTTC. Translated: CASSLNYGYTF. V is TRBV6-1 and J is TRBJ1-2; D not resolved. Trimming cost V 6 bases and J 1 base, with 3 bases left between them. The CDR3 has 11 residues. Per germline, CDR1 MNHNS and CDR2 SASEGT.

Remarks on this clone: Other nucleotide sequences from this sample produce the same CDR3. This chain uses TRBV15 with TRBJ1-5; 7 positions agree with TRBD1. From germline, CDR1 is LNHNV and CDR2 YYDKDF (reference sequence). After removal of 0 bases from V and 3 bases from J, the junction contained 2 bases not matched to a gene. This CDR3 has 15 amino acids. Written as DNA, the CDR3 is TGTGCCACCAGCAGAGACAGGGGGTACAATCAGCCCCAGCATTTT. This translates into CATSRDRGYNQPQHF.

V and J are TRBV28 and TRBJ1-5; TRBD1 agrees at 8 bases. Germline CDR1 MDHEN, CDR2 SYDVKM. The CDR3 covers 17 residues. The V and J ends lost 3 bases and 1 base, in that order; junction bases with no gene match: 8. The DNA for the CDR3 is TGTGCCAGCAGTTTGGCAGGGGGCGAGAGAAGCAATCAGCCCCAGCATTTT. It encodes CASSLAGGERSNQPQHF.

The genes are TRBV27 and TRBJ2-1; the match to TRBD2 covers 12 bases. This CDR3 is built from 15 residues. Germline V gene sequence: CDR1 MNHEY, CDR2 SMNVEV (reference sequence). The V segment lost 6 bases and the J segment 6 bases; nucleotides outside the gene matches: 6. The CDR3 is CASRRLAGAFNEQFF. The CDR3 region has the DNA TGTGCCAGCAGGAGACTAGCGGGAGCCTTCAATGAGCAGTTCTTC.

The chain joins TRBV21-1 to TRBJ2-7; the listed D gene, TRBD1, was not tested against the DNA. TRBV21-1 is a recognized pseudogene. This CDR3 is 14 amino acids long. CDR3 in DNA: TGTGCCAGCAGCAAAGAGTGTGGGCCCCGCGAGCAGTACTTC. This gives the protein CASSKECGPREQYF.

The chain employs TRBV2 and TRBJ1-2; 8 bases line up with TRBD1. V shed 5 bases and J 5 bases; nucleotides not matched to a gene: 7. The CDR3 is 14 amino acids. Germline assignment: CDR1 SNHLY and CDR2 FYNNEI. CDR3 DNA sequence: TGTGCCAGCAGTACCGGGACAGGAGTTTATGGCTACACCTTC. Residues: CASSTGTGVYGYTF.

The J gene is TRBJ1-2, the V gene TRBV7-6, with D perhaps matching TRBD1 (6 bases). The germline V and J ends were trimmed by 5 bases and 4 bases, with 17 bases remaining between them. Per germline, CDR1 SGHVS and CDR2 FNYEAQ. The CDR3 has 15 residues. In DNA, the CDR3 is TGTGCCAGCAGCCCCGAGGGGGGCGGGAGCTATGGCTACACCTTC. Encoded protein: CASSPEGGGSYGYTF.

V gene TRBV28 combines with J gene TRBJ1-2; unclear D gene. Germline CDR1 and CDR2: MDHEN and SYDVKM. V was pared by 8 bases and J by 0 bases, with 10 bases between. CDR3 length: 13 amino acids. DNA for the CDR3: TGTGCCAGCCAGAGGGAAGCTAACTATGGCTACACCTTC. This sequence encodes CASQREANYGYTF.

The J gene is TRBJ2-2, the V gene TRBV27; unclear D gene. Trimming cost V 2 bases and J 4 bases, with 11 bases left between them. There are 15 residues in the CDR3. Germline loops: CDR1 MNHEY, CDR2 SMNVEV (reference sequence). The CDR3 sequence is CASSLRTLGTGELFF. As DNA, the CDR3 is TGTGCCAGCAGTTTAAGGACCCTCGGCACCGGGGAGCTGTTTTTT.

The rearrangement uses TRBV30 and TRBJ1-1; D remains ambiguous. The CDR3 length is 14 residues. V shed 0 bases and J shed 1 base, with 9 bases lying between them. CDR1 GTSNPN and CDR2 SVGIG come from the germline V gene (reference sequence). CDR3 nucleotides: TGTGCCTGGAGTGTACTGCTGGGGAACACTGAAGCTTTCTTT. Translation: CAWSVLLGNTEAFF.

This clone is a singleton in its sample. CDR3: CASSVWDRGTEAFF. In nucleotides, the CDR3 is TGTGCCAGCAGCGTGTGGGACAGGGGAACTGAAGCTTTCTTT. The chain employs TRBV13 and TRBJ1-1; 10 bases are a match to TRBD1. Germline CDR1 reads PRHDT; CDR2 reads FYEKMQ (reference sequence). Trimming cost V 5 bases and J 5 bases; bases outside gene matches: 5. This CDR3 contains 14 residues.

J is TRBJ2-5 and V is TRBV18; TRBD1 aligns across 7 bases. V shed 3 bases and J 3 bases; nucleotides not matched to a gene: 1. The CDR3 is 13 amino acids. In germline, CDR1 is KGHSH, CDR2 LQKENI. The CDR3 spells CASSPGQKETQYF. CDR3 sequence (DNA): TGTGCCAGCTCACCGGGACAGAAAGAGACCCAGTACTTC.

V gene TRBV28 combines with J gene TRBJ2-1; 10 nucleotides align to TRBD2. The CDR3 runs 15 residues. CDR1 MDHEN and CDR2 SYDVKM come from the germline V gene. V lost 6 bases and J lost 8; bases outside the gene matches: 10. The CDR3 spells CASSERGGVIYEQFF. The DNA for the CDR3 is TGTGCCAGCAGCGAGCGGGGGGGAGTTATCTATGAGCAGTTCTTC.

The rearrangement uses TRBV5-4 and TRBJ2-2; 9 bases line up with TRBD2. Germline CDR1 and CDR2: SGHNT and YYREEE (reference sequence). This CDR3 has 15 amino acids. The V segment lost 5 bases and the J segment 1 base; nucleotides outside the gene matches: 3. CDR3 residues: CASRRGGENTGELFF. In DNA form, the CDR3 reads TGTGCCAGCAGACGCGGGGGGGAGAACACCGGGGAGCTGTTTTTT. The entire variable domain, with the rest obtained from reference TRBV5-4 and TRBJ2-2, is as follows: ETGVTQSPTHLIKTRGQQVTLRCSSQSGHNTVSWYQQALGQGPQFIFQYYREEENGRGNFPPRFSGLQFPNYSSELNVNALELDDSALYLCASRRGGENTGELFFGEGSRLTVL.

The chain employs TRBV6-6 and TRBJ1-4, with 7 bases that match TRBD1. V was pared by 8 bases and J by 8 bases, with 8 bases of the junction left unmatched. This CDR3 is 13 amino acids long. Per the germline V gene, CDR1 is MNHNY and CDR2 is SVGAGI (reference sequence). In nucleotides, the CDR3 is TGTGCCAGCGGGACAGCCCCAGGGGAAAAACTGTTTTTT. As protein: CASGTAPGEKLFF.

This clone has a single count. The chain recombines TRBV7-6 with TRBJ2-3; D not resolved. The CDR3 length is 13 residues. The V gene lost 4 bases and the J gene lost 1 base, with 6 bases spanning the gap. Germline CDR1 is SGHVS and CDR2 is FNYEAQ. The CDR3 sequence: CASSSPGTDTQYF. CDR3 bases: TGTGCCAGCAGCTCCCCTGGCACAGATACGCAGTATTTT. Complete variable domain (other parts from reference TRBV7-6 and TRBJ2-3): GAGVSQSPRYKVTKRGQDVALRCDPISGHVSLYWYRQALGQGPEFLTYFNYEAQQDKSGLPNDRFSAERPEGSISTLTIQRTEQRDSAMYRCASSSPGTDTQYFGPGTRLTVL.

This chain links TRBV6-1 with TRBJ2-1, with TRBD1 as a possible D gene (5 bases). From germline, CDR1 is MNHNS and CDR2 SASEGT. V shed 7 bases and J shed 9 bases, with 19 bases lying between them. There are 14 residues in the CDR3. In nucleotides, the CDR3 is TGTGCCAGCACTAGTAGGGGTACTGAGAGTGAGCAGTTCTTC. It yields the protein CASTSRGTESEQFF.

The chain combines TRBV7-2 with TRBJ2-7, with D possibly TRBD1 on 6 matching bases. CDR3 length: 15 amino acids. With 5 bases removed from V and 0 bases from J, the gap between germline ends came to 14 bases. In germline, CDR1 is SGHTA, CDR2 FQGNSA. The CDR3 region has the DNA TGTGCCAGCAGCGCTGGGGGCTCACTCTCCTACGAGCAGTACTTC. Its protein is CASSAGGSLSYEQYF. Full variable domain (missing parts from reference TRBV7-2 and TRBJ2-7): GAGVSQSPSNKVTEKGKDVELRCDPISGHTALYWYRQSLGQGLEFLIYFQGNSAPDKSGLPSDRFSAERTGGSVSTLTIQRTQQEDSAVYLCASSAGGSLSYEQYFGPGTRLTVT.

The chain uses TRBV21-1 and TRBJ2-1; the table's D call, TRBD2, has no DNA check behind it. TRBV21-1 is assigned pseudogene status. The CDR3 has 17 amino acids. CDR3 DNA: TGTGCCAGCAGCAAGGCTTCTAGCGGGAGCATGAGGAATGAGCAGTTCTTC. It translates to CASSKASSGSMRNEQFF.

V is TRBV5-1 and J is TRBJ1-1; the D gene is possibly TRBD1 (6 bases). There are 15 residues in the CDR3. Germline V lookup: CDR1 SGHRS, CDR2 YFSETQ. Trimming shortened V by 0 bases and J by 0 bases, and 9 bases separated the two germline ends. Here the CDR3 reads CASSLGQAVNTEAFF. CDR3 bases: TGCGCCAGCAGCTTGGGACAGGCGGTGAACACTGAAGCTTTCTTT.

This chain connects TRBV5-1 to TRBJ2-3; 12 bases are shared with TRBD2. Germline values: CDR1 SGHRS, CDR2 YFSETQ. CDR3 length: 15 residues. Trimming at V came to 4 bases and at J to 4 bases, leaving 4 bases not matched to a gene. CDR3 nucleotide sequence: TGCGCCAGCAGCCAGACTAGCGGGGGCGCAGATACGCAGTATTTT. It is translated as CASSQTSGGADTQYF.

The chain has TRBV10-1 and TRBJ2-7; 9 positions agree with TRBD1. Per germline, CDR1 WNHNN and CDR2 SYGVQD (reference sequence). Germline trimming cut 2 bases from V and 13 bases from J; bases unmatched to any gene: 9. CDR3 length equals 13 residues. For the CDR3, the DNA is TGCGCCAGCAGTGAGACAGGGGGCTCGTTGGTATACTTC. It is translated as CASSETGGSLVYF.

V and J are TRBV5-1 and TRBJ2-7; D is perhaps TRBD1 (5 bases). The CDR3 runs to 14 residues. V lost 1 base and J 4 bases, leaving 12 bases between the germline ends. CDR1 and CDR2 (germline): SGHRS, YFSETQ. For the CDR3, the DNA is TGCGCCAGCAGCTTGCTCCAGGGCAATTACGAGCAGTACTTC. This encodes CASSLLQGNYEQYF. Combining the CDR3 with reference TRBV5-1 and TRBJ2-7 gives the whole variable domain KAGVTQTPRYLIKTRGQQVTLSCSPISGHRSVSWYQQTPGQGLQFLFEYFSETQRNKGNFPGRFSGRQFSNSRSEMNVSTLELGDSALYLCASSLLQGNYEQYFGPGTRLTVT.

The rearrangement joins TRBV5-1 to TRBJ1-3, with D unclear. V dropped 4 bases and J dropped 2 bases, with 4 bases sitting between them. Germline CDR1 reads SGHRS; CDR2 reads YFSETQ. CDR3 size: 12 residues. CDR3 DNA sequence: TGCGCCAGCAGCGAACCTGGAAACACCATATATTTT. The encoded protein is CASSEPGNTIYF.

The V gene is TRBV28, the J gene TRBJ1-2; 8 bases are shared with TRBD1. This CDR3 has 15 amino acids. Trimming cost V 6 bases and J 0 bases; bases outside gene matches: 6. Germline V CDR1 and CDR2: MDHEN, SYDVKM. DNA of the CDR3: TGTGCCAGCAGCTCACAGGGGGTAGCTAACTATGGCTACACCTTC. Encoded protein: CASSSQGVANYGYTF.